This T cell receptor (beta chain) derives from a study of shared clonotypes between healthy human individuals. Across the study: Per donor, three plates held CD4 naive cells, three held CD4 memory, two held CD8 naive and one held CD8 memory.

Study-wide findings and caveats: Researchers sampled only blood; tissue repertoires likely differ. About 5% of naive CD4 clonotypes were shared across a few donors.

The CDR3 sequence is 15 residues long. Germline lookup yields CDR1 MNHEY and CDR2 SVGAGI. The trim removed 6 bases at V and 2 bases at J, leaving 10 bases unmatched. The naive CD8 population came from CD45RO-negative cells selected for CCR7, without terminally differentiated effector memory CD45RA+ cells. Profiled with immunoSEQ multiplex PCR; TCRdb holds only in-frame clones, not every one. The table shows millions of clones, with roughly 91% occurring only once. Concerning this clone itself: Antigen specificity is unknown.

V is TRBV6-5 and J is TRBJ2-7, with 7 positions matching TRBD2. This clonotype was sampled from a man between 18 and 29 years old in good health. Some clones in this sample may be carry-over from other donors' samples. What was sequenced was naive CD8+ T cells from PBMCs. CDR3 coding DNA: TGTGCCAGCAGATCCTCCTTGACTAGCCCCTACGAGCAGTACTTC. Translation: CASRSSLTSPYEQYF.